Here is one T cell receptor (beta chain) with its context. Its matching antigen is unknown. Repertoires were generated with immunoSEQ multiplex PCR, while TCRdb's copy carries only in-frame clones and drops some. The sample lists roughly 110,000 clones, around 90% occurring once. The germline V gene encodes CDR1 MNHEY and CDR2 SVGEGT. The CDR3 length is 14 residues. V lost 6 bases, J lost 4 bases, and 15 bases lay in between. The data are from a study of T cell responses to AZD1222 COVID-19 vaccine. Findings of the study overall: Once two AZD1222 doses were given, Spike-specific TCR breadth and depth went up. Every sample of the repertoires postdated the peak T cell response. Targets within unmutated variant regions were reportedly found for nearly half of spike-specific TCRs.

This sample comprised peripheral blood, obtained on day 0 of AZD1222 vaccination. This receptor was taken from an adult in good health. This chain connects TRBV6-2 or TRBV6-3 to TRBJ1-1; D may be TRBD1 (5 bases). CDR3 DNA: TGTGCCAGCAGCCTACTGGGGGGAAGCACTGAAGCTTTCTTT. Protein sequence: CASSLLGGSTEAFF.